One sample yielded the 8 T cell receptor beta chains listed below, sequenced in a study of CD8+ T cells in alopecia areata. In each case, RNA was isolated and then reverse transcribed into cDNA as the sequencing template. Some clones are missing from TCRdb's copy, which holds only in-frame ones; the method was immunoSEQ multiplex PCR. In the table there are 90,000 to 150,000 clones, around 56% of which are singletons. Indicated treatment: oral pan-JAK inhibitor, 5-10 mg twice daily. The sequencing used CD4+ T cells sorted from blood, collected at week 4, from a patient treated with tofacitinib. The origin of the receptors is a human donor with alopecia areata.

The rearrangement links TRBV29-1 to TRBJ2-1; TRBD2 matches 7 bases. The CDR3 has 13 amino acids. Per the germline V gene, CDR1 is SQVTM and CDR2 is ANQGSEA. J was trimmed by 0 bases and V by 7 bases; bases with no gene match: 3. The CDR3 reads CSDRGSSYNEQFF. In DNA, the CDR3 is TGCAGCGACCGCGGGAGCTCCTACAATGAGCAGTTCTTC.

The chain has TRBV29-1 and TRBJ2-6; D is perhaps TRBD1 or TRBD2 (6 bases each). This CDR3 region has 14 residues. Germline loops: CDR1 SQVTM, CDR2 ANQGSEA. V lost 7 bases to trimming and J lost 2 bases, with 12 bases between them. The CDR3 region is CSAKEGAGANVLTF. DNA for the CDR3: TGCAGCGCCAAGGAGGGGGCTGGGGCCAACGTCCTGACTTTC.

This clone was seen more than once but under ten times. The chain joins TRBV2 to TRBJ2-7, with a weak D call TRBD1 (6 bases). The CDR3 length is 13 residues. CDR1 and CDR2 (germline): SNHLY, FYNNEI. Trimming pared 7 bases from V and 2 bases from J, leaving 12 bases between. The CDR3 DNA sequence: TGTGCCAGCAAGTTAGGGGGTACCTACGAGCAGTACTTC. It yields the protein CASKLGGTYEQYF.

V and J are TRBV25-1 and TRBJ1-2; no definite D call. CDR1 is MGHDK and CDR2 is SYGVNS in the germline V gene. The CDR3 runs 15 residues. The CDR3 DNA reads as TGTGCAATTAGTCCCCCGGAGGGCCCTCCCTATGGCTACACCTTC. It translates to CAISPPEGPPYGYTF.

This clone was detected only a few times. The V call is TRBV30, the J call TRBJ1-1; no definite D call. In germline, CDR1 is GTSNPN, CDR2 SVGIG (reference sequence). Trimming removed 2 bases from V and 0 bases from J, with 13 bases in between. CDR3 length: 15 residues. CDR3 residues: CAWSFRRMMNTEAFF. CDR3 nucleotide sequence: TGTGCCTGGAGTTTCCGGCGGATGATGAACACTGAAGCTTTCTTT.

V gene TRBV2 combines with J gene TRBJ2-2; D gene ambiguous. The germline CDR1 and CDR2 sequences are SNHLY and FYNNEI. V lost 1 base, J lost 7 bases, and 7 bases lay in between. The CDR3 length is 13 residues. DNA for the CDR3: TGTGCCAGCAGTGAAGAGGGCCTCGGGGAGCTGTTTTTT. Protein product: CASSEEGLGELFF.

The chain employs TRBV2 and TRBJ1-4; D is perhaps TRBD1 (5 bases). The length of the CDR3 is 16 residues. The V and J ends lost 4 bases and 0 bases respectively, with 12 bases between them. Germline CDR1 is SNHLY and CDR2 is FYNNEI. The CDR3 nucleotides are TGTGCCAGCAGTGCTACAGGAACTGCAACTAATGAAAAACTGTTTTTT. It is translated as CASSATGTATNEKLFF.

This clone was counted a few times. V gene TRBV6-4 combines with J gene TRBJ1-6, with D tentatively TRBD1 (6 bases). The CDR3 covers 17 residues. V lost 0 bases, J lost 6 bases, and 15 bases lay in between. From germline, CDR1 is MRHNA and CDR2 SNTAGT. The CDR3 bases are TGTGCCAGCAGTGACTCTCGGATACAGGGACGTAATTCACCCCTCCACTTT. It translates to CASSDSRIQGRNSPLHF.